What follows are 28 T cell receptor beta chains derived from one specimen sequenced in a study of T cells after posttransplantation cyclophosphamide. Control samples came 1 year after myeloablative marrow transplants with methotrexate plus calcineurin inhibitor. Here immunoSEQ multiplex PCR was the method, and the copy in TCRdb shows in-frame clones only, minus some. Seen here are approximately 12,000 clones, around 81% observed once, and the top ten hold 3% to 4%. Sequences were derived from PBMCs, sampled about 350 days after allogeneic stem cell transplant with calcineurin inhibitor and methotrexate. Source of these receptors: a male patient between 25 and 40 years old who received an allogeneic stem cell transplant from an unrelated donor, was CMV-positive, and had acute GVHD only. Some T cells may originate from the graft donor.

The V gene is TRBV7-3, the J gene TRBJ2-5; D is perhaps TRBD2 (7 bases). CDR1 SGHTA and CDR2 FQGTGA come from the germline V gene. Trimming took off 5 bases at V and 3 bases at J, with 16 bases between the two ends. This CDR3 spans 15 amino acids. This chain's CDR3 is CASSPRGGTEETQYF. The CDR3 nucleotides are TGTGCCAGCAGCCCAAGGGGGGGGACTGAAGAGACCCAGTACTTC. Full variable domain (missing parts from reference TRBV7-3 and TRBJ2-5): GAGVSQTPSNKVTEKGKYVELRCDPISGHTALYWYRQSLGQGPEFLIYFQGTGAADDSGLPNDRFFAVRPEGSVSTLKIQRTERGDSAVYLCASSPRGGTEETQYFGPGTRLLVL.

The sample holds a few counts of this clone. The J gene is TRBJ1-2, the V gene TRBV6-1; possibly TRBD1 for D (5 bases). Germline V gene lookup returns CDR1 MNHNS and CDR2 SASEGT. This CDR3 spans 14 amino acids. V lost 10 bases and J 8 bases, leaving 23 bases between the germline ends. The CDR3 nucleotides are TGTGCCACCAGAGTATTGGACAAAACCTCCGGCTACACCTTC. Protein product: CATRVLDKTSGYTF.

The chain joins TRBV5-4 to TRBJ1-2, with a weak D call TRBD1 (6 bases). Trimming removed 6 bases at V and 8 bases at J, with 20 bases between. CDR3 size: 14 residues. Germline V gene lookup returns CDR1 SGHNT and CDR2 YYREEE (reference sequence). The CDR3 region is CASNNGGGSWGYTF. CDR3 DNA: TGTGCCAGCAACAACGGGGGGGGCTCGTGGGGCTACACCTTC.

The chain joins TRBV10-3 to TRBJ1-2; 9 nucleotides align to TRBD1. V lost 7 bases, J lost 1 base, and 4 bases stayed unmatched. This CDR3 spans 14 amino acids. Germline CDR1 ENHRY, CDR2 SYGVKD. CDR3 region: CAITRTGDNYGYTF. CDR3 DNA: TGTGCCATCACGAGGACAGGGGATAACTATGGCTACACCTTC.

This clone appeared a few times. The J gene is TRBJ2-1, the V gene TRBV2, with 10 bases that match TRBD2. The CDR3 is 14 residues long. With V trimmed by 5 bases and J by 2 bases, 0 bases remained unmatched. Germline V lookup: CDR1 SNHLY, CDR2 FYNNEI. CDR3 nucleotides: TGTGCCAGCAGTACTAGCGGGGCCTACAATGAGCAGTTCTTC. This sequence encodes CASSTSGAYNEQFF.

Concerning this clone: Other nucleotide sequences in the sample specify the same CDR3. The V gene is TRBV6-6, the J gene TRBJ2-2; 10 bases align to TRBD1. This CDR3 is 15 amino acids long. The trim removed 6 bases at V and 1 base at J, leaving 2 bases unmatched. From germline, CDR1 is MNHNY and CDR2 SVGAGI (reference sequence). This chain's CDR3 is CASRRTGGNTGELFF. The CDR3 nucleotides are TGTGCCAGCAGAAGGACAGGGGGGAACACCGGGGAGCTGTTTTTT.

This rearrangement joins TRBV4-1 to TRBJ2-4, with D maybe TRBD2 (5 bases). CDR3 length: 15 amino acids. CDR1 and CDR2 (germline): MGHRA, YSYEKL. The germline V and J ends were trimmed by 3 bases and 0 bases, with 9 bases remaining between them. CDR3 sequence (DNA): TGCGCCAGCAGCCACGGGGAGTCAGCCAAAAACATTCAGTACTTC. Translation: CASSHGESAKNIQYF.

The J gene is TRBJ2-6, the V gene TRBV7-3; D uncertain. The CDR3 spans 16 residues. Germline V gene lookup returns CDR1 SGHTA and CDR2 FQGTGA. The V end was cut by 4 bases, the J end by 0 bases, with 10 bases between. As DNA, the CDR3 is TGTGCCAGCAGCTGGCATACCTCCTCTGGGGCCAACGTCCTGACTTTC. Its protein product is CASSWHTSSGANVLTF.

The V and J genes are TRBV19 and TRBJ1-1; 8 bases are shared with TRBD1. Germline trimming cut 4 bases from V and 6 bases from J; bases unmatched to any gene: 13. Per germline, CDR1 LNHDA and CDR2 SQIVND (reference sequence). This CDR3 is 16 amino acids long. The DNA for the CDR3 is TGTGCCAGTAGTAGGGATGCAGGGGGCCGGCAAGCTGAAGCTTTCTTT. Translated: CASSRDAGGRQAEAFF.

V gene TRBV6-5 combines with J gene TRBJ1-2, with 7 bases lining up with TRBD1. Unmatched junction bases numbered 4, after V lost 6 bases and J lost 0 bases. The CDR3 runs to 14 residues. CDR1 is MNHEY and CDR2 is SVGAGI in the germline V gene. The CDR3 bases are TGTGCCAGCAGGCCGGGACAGCCTAACTATGGCTACACCTTC. It yields the protein CASRPGQPNYGYTF.

The chain carries TRBV29-1 and TRBJ2-1, with a tentative D call TRBD2 (5 bases). The CDR3 has 11 residues. The germline CDR1 and CDR2 sequences are SQVTM and ANQGSEA. V dropped 7 bases and J dropped 4 bases, with 8 bases sitting between them. CDR3 loop: CSGEKYNEQFF. The CDR3 DNA sequence: TGCAGCGGGGAGAAGTACAATGAGCAGTTCTTC.

This clone was recorded once. The chain recombines TRBV7-3 with TRBJ2-1; D is perhaps TRBD1 (6 bases). The CDR3 is 12 amino acids. Germline V lookup: CDR1 SGHTA, CDR2 FQGTGA. V lost 7 bases, J lost 10 bases, and 14 bases lay in between. DNA of the CDR3: TGTGCCAGCACCTCGGGTAGGGGGGAGCAGTTCTTC. Residues: CASTSGRGEQFF.

The rearrangement uses TRBV29-1 and TRBJ1-5, with TRBD1 matching over 9 bases. CDR3 size: 13 residues. Germline values: CDR1 SQVTM, CDR2 ANQGSEA. V trimming: 6 bases; J trimming: 7 bases; junction bases outside the gene matches: 7. This CDR3 is CSVGQGLGQPQHF. The CDR3 coding sequence is TGCAGCGTGGGACAGGGCTTGGGGCAGCCCCAGCATTTT.

The V and J genes are TRBV7-2 and TRBJ2-7; TRBD1 matches 8 bases. Trimming took 3 bases from V and 3 from J; bases not matched to a gene: 7. Germline CDR1 reads SGHTA; CDR2 reads FQGNSA. CDR3 length: 15 amino acids. The CDR3 bases are TGTGCCAGCAGCTTCTCCGGGACAGGAGTCTACGAGCAGTACTTC. Its protein is CASSFSGTGVYEQYF.

The chain has TRBV13 and TRBJ1-3, with TRBD1 matching over 9 bases. The V segment lost 1 base and the J segment 2 bases; nucleotides outside the gene matches: 0. Germline V gives CDR1 PRHDT, CDR2 FYEKMQ (reference sequence). The CDR3 runs to 15 residues. CDR3: CASSLDRGPGNTIYF. CDR3 bases: TGTGCCAGCAGCTTAGACAGGGGGCCTGGAAACACCATATATTTT. Based on the CDR3 plus reference TRBV13 and TRBJ1-3, the full variable domain is AAGVIQSPRHLIKEKRETATLKCYPIPRHDTVYWYQQGPGQDPQFLISFYEKMQSDKGSIPDRFSAQQFSDYHSELNMSSLELGDSALYFCASSLDRGPGNTIYFGEGSWLTVV.

The genes are TRBV9 and TRBJ2-7, with 10 positions matching TRBD2. CDR1 is SGDLS and CDR2 is YYNGEE in the germline V gene. V dropped 0 bases and J dropped 3; count of bases not matched to a gene: 3. This CDR3 region has 15 residues. This chain's CDR3 is CASSVDSSGGYEQYF. The CDR3 DNA is TGTGCCAGCAGCGTAGATTCTAGCGGGGGCTACGAGCAGTACTTC. The full variable domain, completed using reference TRBV9 and TRBJ2-7, is DSGVTQTPKHLITATGQRVTLRCSPRSGDLSVYWYQQSLDQGLQFLIQYYNGEERAKGNILERFSAQQFPDLHSELNLSSLELGDSALYFCASSVDSSGGYEQYFGPGTRLTVT.

The V and J genes are TRBV2 and TRBJ2-1, with 8 nucleotides matching TRBD2. The germline V gene has CDR1 SNHLY and CDR2 FYNNEI. There are 16 residues in the CDR3. Losses at the gene ends were 2 bases for V and 5 bases for J; bases not matched to a gene: 8. DNA for the CDR3: TGTGCCAGCAGTGAATTGGGACTAGTTGGGGACAATGAGCAGTTCTTC. Translation: CASSELGLVGDNEQFF.

This rearrangement joins TRBV5-1 to TRBJ2-7, with 9 bases lining up with TRBD1. Per the germline V gene, CDR1 is SGHRS and CDR2 is YFSETQ. V lost 5 bases and J lost 2; bases outside the gene matches: 5. The CDR3 has 14 residues. The CDR3 here is CASRTGGTAYEQYF. CDR3 nucleotide sequence: TGCGCCAGCAGGACAGGGGGAACCGCCTACGAGCAGTACTTC. Combining the CDR3 with reference TRBV5-1 and TRBJ2-7 gives the whole variable domain KAGVTQTPRYLIKTRGQQVTLSCSPISGHRSVSWYQQTPGQGLQFLFEYFSETQRNKGNFPGRFSGRQFSNSRSEMNVSTLELGDSALYLCASRTGGTAYEQYFGPGTRLTVT.

The chain has TRBV7-3 and TRBJ2-7; D possibly corresponds to TRBD1 (5 bases). The CDR3 totals 13 residues. V lost 2 bases and J 2 bases, leaving 7 bases between the germline ends. From germline, CDR1 is SGHTA and CDR2 FQGTGA. CDR3: CASSLQGTYEQYF. In nucleotides, the CDR3 is TGTGCCAGCAGCTTACAGGGTACCTACGAGCAGTACTTC.

The chain carries TRBV7-3 and TRBJ2-1; TRBD2 matches at 14 bases. V was clipped by 5 bases and J by 5 bases; unmatched bases: 5. This CDR3 has 16 amino acids. The V gene's germline CDR1 is SGHTA and CDR2 FQGTGA. This CDR3 reads CASSRGTSGGHNEQFF. In DNA, the CDR3 is TGTGCCAGCAGCCGTGGGACTAGCGGGGGCCACAATGAGCAGTTCTTC. The entire variable domain, with the rest obtained from reference TRBV7-3 and TRBJ2-1, is as follows: GAGVSQTPSNKVTEKGKYVELRCDPISGHTALYWYRQSLGQGPEFLIYFQGTGAADDSGLPNDRFFAVRPEGSVSTLKIQRTERGDSAVYLCASSRGTSGGHNEQFFGPGTRLTVL.

V gene TRBV18 combines with J gene TRBJ1-1, with D unresolved. This CDR3 comprises 15 residues. Trimming shortened V by 0 bases and J by 0 bases, and 8 bases separated the two germline ends. The germline V gene has CDR1 KGHSH and CDR2 LQKENI. This chain's CDR3 is CASSPPQSMNTEAFF. The CDR3 DNA reads TGTGCCAGCTCACCACCACAGAGCATGAACACTGAAGCTTTCTTT.

The chain is built from TRBV5-1 and TRBJ1-1; tentative D call: TRBD1 (5 bases). CDR1 is SGHRS, CDR2 YFSETQ, per germline. This CDR3 region has 15 residues. Trimming pared 2 bases from V and 4 bases from J, leaving 15 bases between. CDR3 sequence: CASSLLGGAATEAFF. The DNA of the CDR3 is TGCGCCAGCAGCTTACTTGGTGGGGCGGCCACTGAAGCTTTCTTT.

The chain is built from TRBV2 and TRBJ1-1, with D maybe TRBD1 (5 bases). Germline lookup yields CDR1 SNHLY and CDR2 FYNNEI. Trimming left V 4 bases short and J 2 bases short, with 11 bases between. The CDR3 totals 14 residues. The DNA of the CDR3 is TGTGCCAGCAGTGTAGGAGGGGTCAACACTGAAGCTTTCTTT. Translating gives CASSVGGVNTEAFF. The entire variable domain, with the rest obtained from reference TRBV2 and TRBJ1-1, is as follows: EPEVTQTPSHQVTQMGQEVILRCVPISNHLYFYWYRQILGQKVEFLVSFYNNEISEKSEIFDDQFSVERPDGSNFTLKIRSTKLEDSAMYFCASSVGGVNTEAFFGQGTRLTVV.

The V gene is TRBV27, the J gene TRBJ2-7; 12 nucleotides match TRBD2. Per the germline V gene, CDR1 is MNHEY and CDR2 is SMNVEV (reference sequence). J gave up 2 bases and V 4 bases, and 3 bases lay outside the gene matches. The CDR3 totals 15 residues. As DNA, the CDR3 is TGTGCCAGCAGTTGGACTAGCGGGGCACCCTACGAGCAGTACTTC. Translated, it gives CASSWTSGAPYEQYF.

The V call is TRBV6-5, the J call TRBJ1-1; D is possibly TRBD1 (5 bases). With 6 bases removed from V and 4 bases from J, the gap between germline ends came to 9 bases. The V gene's germline CDR1 is MNHEY and CDR2 SVGAGI. The CDR3 contains 12 residues. CDR3 loop: CASRSTGTEAFF. The CDR3 DNA reads TGTGCCAGCAGATCAACAGGCACTGAAGCTTTCTTT.

The chain links TRBV7-9 to TRBJ1-2, with D uncertain. Trimming pared 1 base from V and 4 bases from J, leaving 7 bases between. The CDR3 is made up of 13 amino acids. The germline V gene has CDR1 SEHNR and CDR2 FQNEAQ (reference sequence). The CDR3 DNA is TGTGCCAGCAGCTTAGGGCAATCCTATGGCTACACCTTC. Translating gives CASSLGQSYGYTF.

The chain employs TRBV4-3 and TRBJ1-1; D not resolved. Looked up from germline, CDR1 is LGHNA and CDR2 is YSLEER. This CDR3 spans 15 amino acids. Trimming pared 2 bases from V and 1 base from J, leaving 11 bases between. The CDR3 reads CASSQRTTKNTEAFF. The CDR3 DNA reads TGCGCCAGCAGCCAACGAACGACAAAGAACACTGAAGCTTTCTTT.

The rearrangement joins TRBV5-4 to TRBJ1-2; 7 bases fit TRBD1. Germline CDR1 and CDR2: SGHNT and YYREEE (reference sequence). The CDR3 runs 13 residues. The ends lost 3 bases at V and 2 bases at J; junction bases unmatched: 1. CDR3 loop: CASSSGQNYGYTF. CDR3 nucleotide sequence: TGTGCCAGCAGCTCGGGACAGAACTATGGCTACACCTTC.